A selection of T cell receptor beta chains follows, all from one sample in a study of CD8+ T cells in alopecia areata. Assay: immunoSEQ multiplex PCR; the TCRdb copy retains only in-frame clones and omits some. The table lists about 220,000 clones, under 75% of them singletons. Sequencing used CD4+ T cells sorted from blood, obtained at week 4, from a patient treated with tofacitinib. These receptor sequences come from a human donor with alopecia areata. Both conserved end residues are part of each CDR3. The order of the fields is CDR3 protein, CDR3 DNA, D gene, clone size, J gene, V gene. A D gene is named only where the DNA matches it firmly. A clone size is listed for some rows: how often the clone was seen (once, few, many), or a class if it is expanded.

CASSEANQPQHF	TGTGCCAGCAGCGAGGCAAATCAGCCCCAGCATTTT	-	few	TRBJ1-5	TRBV7-2
CSPYNQAMNTEAFF	TGCAGCCCTTATAATCAGGCGATGAACACTGAAGCTTTCTTT	-	-	TRBJ1-1	TRBV29-1
CASSPSRGSEQFF	TGTGCCAGCTCACCTTCTCGGGGTAGTGAGCAGTTCTTC	-	few	TRBJ2-1	TRBV18
CASSPRGGADTQYF	TGTGCCAGCAGCCCTCGGGGTGGCGCAGATACGCAGTATTTT	-	-	TRBJ2-3	TRBV7-3
CSVEWTSGGNEQFF	TGCAGCGTTGAGTGGACTAGCGGGGGCAATGAGCAGTTCTTC	TRBD2	few	TRBJ2-1	TRBV29-1
CASSLELLAGGAGELFF	TGTGCCAGCAGCTTGGAGCTATTGGCGGGGGGAGCCGGGGAGCTGTTTTTT	TRBD2	-	TRBJ2-2	TRBV7-2
CASSVDPSNEQYF	TGTGCCAGCAGCGTAGATCCATCAAACGAGCAGTACTTC	-	-	TRBJ2-7	TRBV9
CASTNFGSGTEAFF	TGTGCCAGTACCAACTTTGGTAGCGGCACTGAAGCTTTCTTT	-	few	TRBJ1-1	TRBV19
CAWSVGPGYEFF	TGTGCCTGGAGTGTAGGGCCGGGATATGAGTTCTTC	-	-	TRBJ2-1	TRBV30
CASSHTAGGYEQYF	TGTGCCAGCAGTCACACCGCCGGAGGGTACGAGCAGTACTTC	-	few	TRBJ2-7	TRBV2
CASSVVVDDEAFF	TGTGCCAGCAGCGTAGTTGTAGATGATGAAGCTTTCTTT	-	few	TRBJ1-1	TRBV9
CACLLATQETQYF	TGTGCCTGCCTCCTGGCGACCCAAGAGACCCAGTACTTC	-	-	TRBJ2-5	TRBV30
CAWSPQRGEQFF	TGTGCCTGGAGTCCGCAGCGGGGCGAGCAGTTCTTC	TRBD2	-	TRBJ2-1	TRBV30
CAWSTPGWNSPLHF	TGTGCCTGGAGTACCCCAGGGTGGAATTCACCCCTCCACTTT	-	-	TRBJ1-6	TRBV30
CASTTDSSYEQYF	TGTGCCAGCACTACGGATTCCAGCTACGAGCAGTACTTC	-	-	TRBJ2-7	TRBV6-1
CATSREKLAGYNEQFF	TGTGCCACCAGCAGAGAGAAACTAGCGGGGTACAATGAGCAGTTCTTC	TRBD2	-	TRBJ2-1	TRBV15
CASSSIGGLTEAFF	TGTGCCAGCAGTTCCATAGGGGGCTTGACTGAAGCTTTCTTT	TRBD1	few	TRBJ1-1	TRBV7-3
CASSVDRNTEAFF	TGTGCCAGCAGCGTAGACCGGAACACTGAAGCTTTCTTT	-	-	TRBJ1-1	TRBV9
CASSNQGQGQETQYF	TGCGCCAGCAGCAACCAAGGACAGGGTCAAGAGACCCAGTACTTC	TRBD1	few	TRBJ2-5	TRBV5-1
CSVVTGGYEQYF	TGCAGCGTTGTAACAGGGGGCTACGAGCAGTACTTC	TRBD1	-	TRBJ2-7	TRBV29-1
CASTGTDYGYTF	TGTGCCAGCACCGGGACGGACTATGGCTACACCTTC	-	few	TRBJ1-2	TRBV19
CAWGTTGRMNTEAFF	TGTGCCTGGGGCACGACAGGCCGAATGAACACTGAAGCTTTCTTT	-	-	TRBJ1-1	TRBV30
CASSDRVLATEAFF	TGTGCCAGCAGTGACAGGGTATTAGCCACTGAAGCTTTCTTT	TRBD1	-	TRBJ1-1	TRBV6-5